The entry below gives a single TCR beta chain sequence along with its context. Antigen specificity is unknown. PCR employed 60 Vbeta and 13 Jbeta primers. The table came from immunoSEQ multiplex PCR; TCRdb's copy has only in-frame clones and leaves some out. The table has about 94,000 clones, over 50% seen once; the top ten hold 3% to 4%. The sample is drawn from a study of cytomegalovirus exposure and HLA in healthy donors. Whole-study context: Findings of an earlier analysis included around 100 million unique TCR beta sequences from about 180 million T cells.

Regarding the study as a whole: TCR beta V- and J-gene trimming was later associated with a missense DCLRE1C variant. According to the study, roughly 160 TCR beta chains were cytomegalovirus-associated.

The germline V gene has CDR1 SEHNR and CDR2 FQNEAQ (reference sequence). The germline V and J ends were trimmed by 6 bases and 2 bases, with 11 bases remaining between them. This CDR3 has 15 residues. The rearrangement links TRBV7-9 to TRBJ1-6; perhaps TRBD1 as D (5 bases). The specimen sequenced was PBMCs. The receptor was isolated from a young man in good health and CMV-seronegative. CDR3 sequence reads: CASSLGVPYNSPLHF. In nucleotides, the CDR3 is TGTGCCAGCAGTCTAGGGGTCCCCTATAATTCACCCCTCCACTTT.